This T cell receptor (beta chain) was sequenced for a study of OX40 agonist ivuxolimab in advanced cancers. With regard to this clone: What it binds is unknown.

Generated by immunoSEQ multiplex PCR, the TCRdb table keeps only in-frame clones and is missing some. The sample records 35,000 to 50,000 clones, 70% to 90% being singletons. Points from the study as a whole: Expanded clones were, on average, more numerous among CD8+ T cells than CD4+. Individuals who were partial responders at 0.1-3.0 mg/kg had clonal expansion that ranked among the lowest. Among some nonresponders, normalized T-cell clonal expansion was also low.

The sequence came from an adult with an advanced solid tumor such as melanoma, head and neck, liver or kidney cancer. Sequenced material: CD4+ or CD8+ T cells sorted from blood, taken in a trial of the OX40 agonist ivuxolimab.

The DNA for the CDR3 is TGCGCCAGCAGCATATTAGCGGATAACACCGGGGAGCTGTTTTTT. Translating gives CASSILADNTGELFF. The V and J genes are TRBV5-1 and TRBJ2-2, with D perhaps TRBD2 (6 bases). The CDR3 sequence is 15 residues long. V dropped 4 bases and J dropped 2 bases, with 12 bases sitting between them. The germline V gene has CDR1 SGHRS and CDR2 YFSETQ.